The source of this TCR beta chain is a study of vaccination effects on CD4 cells after COVID-19. J gave up 3 bases and V 0 bases, and 1 base lay outside the gene matches. From germline, CDR1 is MGHRA and CDR2 YSYEKL. The CDR3 consists of 14 residues. Before sequencing took place, the ViraFEST assay used viral peptide pools to expand antigen-specific CD4+ T cells. Upon completion of approximately ten days in culture, CD4+ T cells were isolated. The vaccine recipients had no prior SARS-CoV-2 infection, with negative nucleocapsid antibodies. The authors exchanged half the medium for IL-2 medium on days 3 and 7. Profiling relied on immunoSEQ multiplex PCR, and the TCRdb table lists in-frame clones only, not all of them. The table records about 20,000 clones, less than 85% of them present only once. Study observations and caveats: After vaccination, at late timepoints, clones induced by infection and by vaccine contracted markedly. Cross-reactivity toward common cold coronaviruses was confined to only 1 of 255 vaccine-induced clones in healthy vaccinees.

This clone came up a few times. Its target is not known. This chain connects TRBV4-1 to TRBJ2-5; 7 bases are a match to TRBD2. This material consisted of CD4+ T cells from PBMCs cultured with HCoV-229E spike peptides, taken before COVID-19 vaccination. This sequence was found in a human donor who received a COVID-19 vaccine. The CDR3 bases are TGCGCCAGCAGCCAAGATCGGGGGGAAGAGACCCAGTACTTC. It is translated as CASSQDRGEETQYF.